Included here is one TCR beta chain sequence, with context. Its antigen remains unidentified. The protocol was immunoSEQ multiplex PCR, while the TCRdb copy is restricted to in-frame clones and leaves out a portion. The table includes about 2,200,000 clones, under 95% detected once. Germline V gene lookup returns CDR1 SGHAT and CDR2 FQNNGV. This CDR3 is built from 13 residues. V lost 7 bases and J lost 2, with 12 bases in between. CD45RO-negative, CCR7-positively selected cells formed the naive CD8 fraction, excluding terminally differentiated effector memory CD45RA+ cells. Donors included only healthy HIV-negative adults lacking recent acute infections or vaccinations. The data are from a study of shared clonotypes between healthy human individuals. The study's findings and limits: Researchers sampled only blood; tissue repertoires likely differ. Generation probabilities were higher for clonotypes shared across all four sorted-subset donors than for unshared ones. The study generally estimated greater richness for naive than memory subsets.

This sequence was found in a young man in good health. Some clones in this sample may be carry-over from other donors' samples. The V gene is TRBV11-2, the J gene TRBJ2-7; D is unresolved. Sequencing was done on a sample of naive CD8+ T cells from PBMCs. This chain's CDR3 is CASTFLGTYEQYF. The CDR3 bases are TGTGCCAGCACCTTCCTGGGCACCTACGAGCAGTACTTC. The variable domain in full, with the rest retrieved from reference TRBV11-2 and TRBJ2-7, is EAGVAQSPRYKIIEKRQSVAFWCNPISGHATLYWYQQILGQGPKLLIQFQNNGVVDDSQLPKDRFSAERLKGVDSTLKIQPAKLEDSAVYLCASTFLGTYEQYFGPGTRLTVT.